This note documents a single T cell receptor beta chain sequence. This CDR3 spans 12 amino acids. Germline V gene data show CDR1 as WNHNN and CDR2 as SYGVQD (reference sequence). J lost 3 bases, V lost 9 bases, and 5 bases had no gene match. TCRdb's table, derived via immunoSEQ multiplex PCR, lists solely in-frame clones and lacks some. The sample lists approximately 170,000 clones, about 86% occurring once. This entry is derived from a study of blood T cell repertoires in COVID-19. Participants spanned ages 18 to 89 years and resided in 20 to 30 US areas. The specimen was PBMCs or T cells enriched from blood (not recorded which). The chain recombines TRBV10-1 with TRBJ2-7, with 7 nucleotides matching TRBD2. This sequence originates from a woman aged 50 to 60 in a cohort exposed to, infected with or recovered from COVID-19 (not recorded which). The CDR3 DNA reads as TGCGCCAGAGAGACTAGCATCTACGAGCAGTACTTC. It encodes CARETSIYEQYF.